The present entry profiles one T cell receptor beta chain with its context. The table lists this clone with a count of one. The antigen it recognizes is unknown. No clone much larger than this one lies a single base away; base qualities are absent. V and J are truncated by 8 bases and 3 bases respectively, leaving an intervening sequence of 10 bases. The CDR3 runs 12 amino acids, cysteine and phenylalanine included. Only the CDR3 DNA stays, 36 bases, in frame from base 1. CDR1 MNHEY and CDR2 SVGAGI were looked up in the germline V gene. The data originate from a study of blood T cell repertoires in COVID-19 (dated by TCRdb to 2019 to 2021). Regarding the complete study: Samples from collaborators originated in the United States, Italy and Spain and spanned both the acute and convalescent phases of COVID-19. Deeply sampled blood TCRbeta repertoires from subjects exposed to, actively infected with, or recovered from COVID-19 were included in the dataset. The repertoires were released in a freely available public database intended as a resource for research on the immune response to SARS-CoV-2. Where HLA class I and class II types were available, the types were taken from metadata supplied by the sample provider, not from assay-based typing. Sample metadata almost always included a de-identified subject ID, COVID-19 status, age in years and sex. The samples were drawn from two sources: the first 160 participants of the ongoing ImmuneRACE study, and 950 to 1,500 subjects contributed by 6 global collaborators. The material from the prospective study consisted of cDNA or gDNA derived from T cells, B-cell-depleted T cells, or PBMCs.

The collaborating institutions used their own protocols to collect whole blood in K2EDTA tubes. Collaborator samples were shipped for TCRbeta analysis as frozen whole blood, isolated PBMCs, or DNA extracted from either sample type. TCRbeta CDR3 regions were amplified from genomic DNA by means of the immunoSEQ Assay, a bias-controlled multiplex PCR. The paper's processing steps were these. Nucleated cell counts per sample were estimated from amplification of reference gene primers within the assay. Sequence reads were collapsed and filtered to measure the absolute abundance of every unique TCRbeta CDR3 rearrangement. For each sample, productive Simpson clonality was calculated as the square root of Simpson's diversity index over productive rearrangements. The immuneACCESS repertoire file appears here via TCRdb, limited to in-frame rearrangements. These files lack a portion of the clones; in checked studies, under half of the deficit traces to unresolved V genes, and the cause of the others is not known. From that table come the V and J calls and clone size; the DNA was used to work out D and trimming. The sample contains fewer than 150,000 clones, about four fifths of them found a single time. The ten largest clones represent roughly 15% of the sample.

Beyond this particular receptor, the publication reports: Clinical and demographic metadata were provided uncurated, with the amount varying by source and participant.

This clonotype was obtained from a woman aged 45-59 years with acute or convalescent COVID-19. The source material was peripheral blood. The sequence joins TRBV6-5 to TRBJ1-1, with the D segment identity uncertain. The DNA sequence is TGTGCCAGCCTGCGGGAATACACTGAAGCTTTCTTT. Its protein reads: CASLREYTEAFF.